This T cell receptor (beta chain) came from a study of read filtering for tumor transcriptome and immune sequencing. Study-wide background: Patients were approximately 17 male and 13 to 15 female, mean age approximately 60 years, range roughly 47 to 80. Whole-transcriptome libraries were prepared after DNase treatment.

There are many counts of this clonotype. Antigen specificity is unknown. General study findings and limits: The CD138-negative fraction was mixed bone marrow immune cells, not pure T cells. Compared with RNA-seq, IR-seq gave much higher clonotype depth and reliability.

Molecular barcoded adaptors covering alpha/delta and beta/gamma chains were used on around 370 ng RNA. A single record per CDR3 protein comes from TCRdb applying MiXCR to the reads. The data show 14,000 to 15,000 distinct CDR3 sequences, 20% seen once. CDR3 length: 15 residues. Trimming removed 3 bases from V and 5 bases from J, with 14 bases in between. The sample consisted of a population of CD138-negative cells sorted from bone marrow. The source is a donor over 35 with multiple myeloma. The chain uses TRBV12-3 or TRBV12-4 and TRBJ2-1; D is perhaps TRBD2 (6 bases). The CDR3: CASSLRLALNNEQFF. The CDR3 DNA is TGTGCCAGCAGTTTGCGGCTAGCGCTAAACAATGAGCAGTTCTTC.